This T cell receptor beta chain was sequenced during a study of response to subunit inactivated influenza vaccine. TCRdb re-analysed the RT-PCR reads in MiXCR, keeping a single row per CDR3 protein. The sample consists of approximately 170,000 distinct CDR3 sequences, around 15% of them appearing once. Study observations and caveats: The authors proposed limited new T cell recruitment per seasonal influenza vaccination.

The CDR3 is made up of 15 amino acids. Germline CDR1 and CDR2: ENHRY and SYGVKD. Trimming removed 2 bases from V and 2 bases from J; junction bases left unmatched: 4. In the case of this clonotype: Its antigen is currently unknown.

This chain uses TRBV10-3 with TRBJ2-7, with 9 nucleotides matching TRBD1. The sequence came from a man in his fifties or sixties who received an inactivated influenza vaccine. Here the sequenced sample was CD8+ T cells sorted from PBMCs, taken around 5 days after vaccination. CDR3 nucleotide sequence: TGTGCCATCAGTGAGAGGACAGGGGCCGCCTACGAGCAGTACTTC. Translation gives CAISERTGAAYEQYF.